Below, 5 T cell receptor beta chains from the same sample are listed, as sequenced in a study of blood T cell repertoires in COVID-19. The data were produced by immunoSEQ multiplex PCR, yet TCRdb's version contains in-frame clones alone and is incomplete. Of 95,000 to 150,000 clones detected, 90% appear once; the ten largest clones hold approximately 3.9%. The sample comprised peripheral blood. These receptors were taken from a woman aged 55-70 years with COVID-19, enrolled during active disease.

This chain uses TRBV9 with TRBJ1-1; D gene unclear. Per germline, CDR1 SGDLS and CDR2 YYNGEE. The CDR3 is 12 amino acids. The V end was cut by 3 bases, the J end by 0 bases, with 3 bases between. CDR3 DNA: TGTGCCAGCAGCGCGGTGAACACTGAAGCTTTCTTT. The encoded protein is CASSAVNTEAFF.

The gene calls are TRBV15 and TRBJ1-6; no reliable D call. The V gene lost 6 bases and the J gene lost 6 bases, with 18 bases spanning the gap. Germline V gene sequence: CDR1 LNHNV, CDR2 YYDKDF (reference sequence). The CDR3 covers 16 residues. This CDR3 is CATSKDGSEGNSPLHF. CDR3 in DNA: TGTGCCACCAGTAAAGACGGATCTGAGGGTAATTCACCCCTCCACTTT.

This clone was seen only once. V gene TRBV7-8 combines with J gene TRBJ1-4, with D possibly TRBD1 on 5 matching bases. V lost 6 bases to trimming and J lost 3 bases, with 11 bases between them. This CDR3 comprises 14 residues. Germline V lookup: CDR1 SGHVS, CDR2 FQNEAQ. CDR3 region: CASSHRQPNEKLFF. The CDR3 DNA sequence: TGTGCCAGCAGTCATCGACAGCCTAATGAAAAACTGTTTTTT.

Worth noting for this clone: Compared with germline, one end of the junction differs, possibly owing to a read error. The chain is built from TRBV5-8 and TRBJ1-6, with a tentative D call TRBD1 (5 bases). From germline, CDR1 is SGHTS and CDR2 YDEGEE. CDR3 length: 15 residues. CDR3 in DNA: TGTGCCAGCAGGTTGGCAGGGCCGTCTAATTCACCCCTCCACTTT. It encodes CASRLAGPSNSPLHF.

With respect to this clone: One end of the junction varies from germline; a read error may be responsible. The chain links TRBV6-2 or TRBV6-3 to TRBJ1-1, with D perhaps matching TRBD1 (6 bases). The CDR3 has 15 amino acids. Germline lookup yields CDR1 MNHEY and CDR2 SVGEGT. The chain's CDR3 is CASSHSQGLNTEAFF. Written as DNA, the CDR3 is TGTGCCAGCAGTCACTCACAGGGACTGAACACTGAAGCTTTCTTT.